This T cell receptor (beta chain) was retrieved from a study of PD-1 blockade in classical Hodgkin lymphoma. This table comes from immunoSEQ multiplex PCR, and its TCRdb copy is limited to in-frame clones, with some not included. The repertoire includes fewer than 20,000 clones, approximately 88% of them detected once, and around 6% sits in the top ten. General study findings and limits: Why the repertoires differ is still unclear, perhaps disease activity or prior therapy. A significant rise in TCR diversity by C4D1 was seen for CD4+ but not CD8+ cells. The study reported lower baseline TCR diversity in newly diagnosed patients than in healthy donors.

J was trimmed by 4 bases and V by 7 bases; bases with no gene match: 10. This CDR3 region has 14 residues. CDR1 is GTSNPN and CDR2 is SVGIG in the germline V gene (reference sequence). All patients experienced relapse after autologous stem cell transplantation, and brentuximab vedotin exposure was variable. Comments on this clone: Its antigen is still unknown.

The sequence derives from a human donor with classical Hodgkin lymphoma. The gene calls are TRBV30 and TRBJ2-1; 7 positions match TRBD1. The input for sequencing was peripheral blood mononuclear cells (PBMCs), taken at baseline. The CDR3 loop reads CAFSRDSLYNEQFF. As DNA, the CDR3 is TGTGCCTTCTCCCGGGACAGCCTTTACAATGAGCAGTTCTTC.